Presented here are 18 T cell receptor beta chains from one specimen sequenced in a study of blood T cells in healthy people across ages. The second PCR ran roughly 6 to 11 cycles with a sample-barcoded 5' primer and J-beta primers. TCRdb called the 5' RACE reads again in MiXCR, with one record for every CDR3 protein. The sample contains about 800,000 distinct CDR3 sequences, around 25% of which appear only once. These data are also associated with another study on T cells of mothers and their children.

Sequencing was done on a sample of blood. The receptors were sampled from a boy under 18 in good health.

This clonotype was counted between two and nine times. This chain connects TRBV29-1 to TRBJ1-1, with D possibly matching TRBD1 (5 bases). The CDR3 consists of 11 residues. V lost 5 bases and J lost 8, with 12 bases in between. Germline loops: CDR1 SQVTM, CDR2 ANQGSEA. The CDR3 reads CSVLGTPEAFF. The CDR3 nucleotides are TGCAGCGTTCTCGGGACGCCAGAAGCTTTCTTT.

This rearrangement joins TRBV5-1 to TRBJ2-3; 9 nucleotides match TRBD2. The CDR3 is 16 amino acids. V lost 4 bases to trimming and J lost 4 bases; unmatched junction nucleotides: 10. The germline gives CDR1 SGHRS, CDR2 YFSETQ. The CDR3 spells CASSGYSGSVADTQYF. CDR3 DNA: TGCGCCAGCAGCGGATATAGCGGGAGCGTTGCAGATACGCAGTATTTT.

This clonotype was found many times. The rearrangement links TRBV12-3 or TRBV12-4 to TRBJ2-5; maybe TRBD1 (5 bases). V gave up 4 bases and J gave up 5 bases, with 11 bases separating them. The CDR3 is made up of 13 amino acids. The CDR3 here is CASSSPGLETQYF. In DNA form, the CDR3 reads TGTGCCAGCAGTTCACCAGGGCTCGAGACCCAGTACTTC.

As regards this clonotype: A much larger clonotype is one base distant, so this may be a read error. The rearrangement links TRBV4-3 to TRBJ2-3; tentative D call: TRBD1 (6 bases). The germline V gene encodes CDR1 LGHNA and CDR2 YSLEER. This CDR3 has 16 amino acids. The CDR3 loop is CTSSQGGTNFVDTQYF. CDR3 in DNA: TGCACCAGCAGCCAAGGGGGAACCAACTTCGTGGATACGCAGTATTTT.

V and J are TRBV4-3 and TRBJ2-7; D is unclear. V shed 0 bases and J shed 2 bases, with 5 bases lying between them. This CDR3 has 13 residues. Germline V lookup: CDR1 LGHNA, CDR2 YSLEER. CDR3 protein: CASSQEIAYEQYF. For the CDR3, the DNA is TGCGCCAGCAGCCAAGAAATAGCCTACGAGCAGTACTTC.

This clonotype was seen many times. This rearrangement joins TRBV6-5 to TRBJ2-5; 8 nucleotides match TRBD2. Unmatched junction bases numbered 9, after V lost 10 bases and J lost 5 bases. The CDR3 has 13 amino acids. Germline CDR1 and CDR2: MNHEY and SVGAGI. The CDR3 nucleotides are TGTGCCATTTCGAAAGGACTAGCCGAGACCCAGTACTTC. This sequence encodes CAISKGLAETQYF.

This clonotype has a handful of counts. The chain has TRBV7-2 and TRBJ2-5; 8 bases agree with TRBD1. CDR3 length: 17 amino acids. In germline, CDR1 is SGHTA, CDR2 FQGNSA. The V gene end was trimmed by 3 bases and the J gene end by 3 bases; junction bases not matched to a gene: 12. In nucleotides, the CDR3 is TGTGCCAGCAGCTTGTCCCGGGACAGGTCTCCCAAAGAGACCCAGTACTTC. Translating gives CASSLSRDRSPKETQYF.

The chain couples TRBV7-9 to TRBJ2-2; D not certain. Germline CDR1 SEHNR, CDR2 FQNEAQ (reference sequence). CDR3 length equals 14 residues. V was clipped by 1 base and J by 6 bases, with 9 bases between them. CDR3 nucleotide sequence: TGTGCCAGCAGCTTAGGAGTGCGTCCCGGGGAGCTGTTTTTT. Amino acid sequence: CASSLGVRPGELFF.

The table lists this clonotype with a few counts. This chain connects TRBV6-5 to TRBJ2-5; TRBD1 agrees at 7 bases. Near its end, the DNA agrees better with TRBJ2-7, so the J call may be wrong. This CDR3 is built from 17 residues. Per germline, CDR1 MNHEY and CDR2 SVGAGI. The CDR3 DNA reads TGTGCCAGCAGTTATCTTCCCGCCGGGACAGTCGGCAACGAGCAGTACTTC. It translates to CASSYLPAGTVGNEQYF.

This clonotype has a handful of counts. This chain joins TRBV30 and TRBJ2-7, with 7 bases identical to TRBD2. CDR3 length: 16 residues. With V trimmed by 1 base and J by 2 bases, 11 bases remained unmatched. CDR1 and CDR2 from the germline V gene are GTSNPN and SVGIG (reference sequence). The CDR3 region is CAWSEAQVGGTYEQYF. The CDR3 nucleotides are TGTGCCTGGAGTGAAGCACAAGTGGGGGGGACCTACGAGCAGTACTTC.

The rearrangement joins TRBV11-2 to TRBJ2-6; weak D call: TRBD1 (5 bases). The CDR3 covers 16 residues. Between the trimmed V and J ends, which lost 5 bases and 0 bases, there was a span of 11 bases. Germline CDR1 and CDR2: SGHAT and FQNNGV. The CDR3 nucleotides are TGTGCCAGCAGCCCAGACAGTTACTCTGGGGCCAACGTCCTGACTTTC. Translation gives CASSPDSYSGANVLTF.

The V call is TRBV5-1, the J call TRBJ1-3; TRBD1 matches at 8 bases. The CDR3 runs 14 residues. CDR1 and CDR2 (germline): SGHRS, YFSETQ. V lost 3 bases, J lost 2 bases, and 1 base stayed unmatched. The CDR3 nucleotides read TGCGCCAGCAGCTCGGACAGGGCTGGAAACACCATATATTTT. Translating gives CASSSDRAGNTIYF.

The gene calls are TRBV4-1 and TRBJ1-2; D may be TRBD1 (6 bases). Germline CDR1 MGHRA, CDR2 YSYEKL. The CDR3 totals 16 residues. The V gene lost 1 base and the J gene lost 1 base, with 13 bases spanning the gap. The chain's CDR3 is CASSQVAGQSNYGYTF. CDR3 DNA: TGCGCCAGCAGCCAAGTCGCAGGACAGAGTAACTATGGCTACACCTTC.

The V call is TRBV12-3 or TRBV12-4, the J call TRBJ1-1; D not resolved. Trimming shortened V by 1 base and J by 1 base, and 7 bases separated the two germline ends. This CDR3 has 14 residues. CDR3 protein: CASSLGLSNTEAFF. DNA of the CDR3: TGTGCCAGCAGTTTAGGCCTGTCGAACACTGAAGCTTTCTTT.

The rearrangement links TRBV4-3 to TRBJ1-4, with no clear D. V was pared by 2 bases and J by 7 bases, with 14 bases between. Germline CDR1 LGHNA, CDR2 YSLEER. The CDR3 covers 15 residues. Here the CDR3 reads CASSQTGGLGEKLFF. The DNA of the CDR3 is TGCGCCAGCAGCCAAACCGGAGGGTTAGGTGAAAAACTGTTTTTT.

The CDR3 sequence: CSVWEGYSYEQYF. The CDR3, as DNA: TGCAGTGTCTGGGAGGGTTACTCCTACGAGCAGTACTTC. This chain uses TRBV20-1 with TRBJ2-7, with 7 bases aligning to TRBD2. The V gene's germline CDR1 is DFQATT and CDR2 SNEGSKA (reference sequence). The ends lost 7 bases at V and 0 bases at J; junction bases unmatched: 6. CDR3 length: 13 amino acids.

This chain links TRBV29-1 with TRBJ2-3; a possible D gene is TRBD2 (6 bases). There are 15 residues in the CDR3. The germline CDR1 and CDR2 sequences are SQVTM and ANQGSEA. Trimming removed 1 base at V and 5 bases at J, with 16 bases between. CDR3 loop: CSVEGAAGVGDTQYF. CDR3 bases: TGCAGCGTTGAAGGGGCAGCGGGTGTTGGAGATACGCAGTATTTT.

This chain connects TRBV5-1 to TRBJ1-2; D gene uncertain. V was trimmed by 0 bases and J by 9 bases, leaving 9 bases between them. Germline V gene data show CDR1 as SGHRS and CDR2 as YFSETQ. CDR3 size: 12 residues. Written as DNA, the CDR3 is TGCGCCAGCAGCTTGGAACTAGATCGCTACACCTTC. This gives the protein CASSLELDRYTF.